These 27 T cell receptor beta chains share one sample of origin, sequenced in a study of blood T cell repertoires in COVID-19. Profiled with immunoSEQ multiplex PCR; TCRdb holds only in-frame clones, not every one. The table includes approximately 130,000 clones, roughly four fifths detected once. Sequenced input: peripheral blood. Receptor source: a human donor in a cohort sampled during active COVID-19.

The chain has TRBV7-6 and TRBJ1-1; TRBD1 agrees at 8 bases. Trimming took 5 bases from V and 5 from J; bases not matched to a gene: 4. CDR1 is SGHVS and CDR2 is FNYEAQ in the germline V gene. The CDR3 is 13 residues long. The CDR3 sequence is CASSLDRGTEAFF. Written as DNA, the CDR3 is TGTGCCAGCAGCCTAGACAGGGGAACTGAAGCTTTCTTT.

The rearrangement joins TRBV7-2 to TRBJ1-5; the D is unclear. The ends were cut back, 2 bases at V and 0 bases at J, with 17 bases in the middle. This CDR3 is 18 amino acids long. Germline CDR1 SGHTA, CDR2 FQGNSA. The chain's CDR3 is CASSLRWLGDFSNQPQHF. CDR3 nucleotide sequence: TGTGCCAGCAGCTTAAGGTGGTTAGGAGATTTTAGCAATCAGCCCCAGCATTTT.

This chain joins TRBV28 and TRBJ1-4; D unresolved. This CDR3 contains 13 residues. The V gene lost 7 bases and the J gene lost 8 bases, with 14 bases spanning the gap. Germline CDR1 reads MDHEN; CDR2 reads SYDVKM. The CDR3 protein is CASKETGNEKLFF. In nucleotides, the CDR3 is TGTGCCAGCAAAGAAACCGGGAACGAAAAACTGTTTTTT.

A single count supports this clone. The chain combines TRBV7-2 with TRBJ2-5; D gene ambiguous. The CDR3 sequence is 14 residues long. The germline V gene encodes CDR1 SGHTA and CDR2 FQGNSA. The V gene lost 0 bases and the J gene lost 2 bases, with 7 bases spanning the gap. The CDR3 region has the DNA TGTGCCAGCAGCTTAGCGGCCCAGCAAGAGACCCAGTACTTC. It yields the protein CASSLAAQQETQYF.

The chain has TRBV3-1 (or the pseudogene TRBV3-2) and TRBJ1-5; D is possibly TRBD1 (5 bases). CDR3 length equals 19 residues. Trimming removed 3 bases from V and 2 bases from J, with 23 bases in between. Germline CDR1 reads LGHDT; CDR2 reads YNNKEL (reference sequence). CDR3 sequence (DNA): TGTGCCAGCAGCCACCCTGACTTCTCGGGGGAGGACGGCAATCAGCCCCAGCATTTT. The encoded protein is CASSHPDFSGEDGNQPQHF.

The V call is TRBV28, the J call TRBJ2-7, with TRBD2 as a possible D gene (6 bases). V was cut by 5 bases and J by 1 base, with 15 bases left in between. The CDR3 is made up of 15 amino acids. Germline V gene lookup returns CDR1 MDHEN and CDR2 SYDVKM. CDR3 coding DNA: TGTGCCAGCAGTCCCCGACTAGGAGAGTCCTACGAGCAGTACTTC. It translates to CASSPRLGESYEQYF.

V is TRBV7-8 and J is TRBJ2-5; 12 bases are a match to TRBD2. Germline trimming cut 4 bases from V and 4 bases from J; bases unmatched to any gene: 1. The germline gives CDR1 SGHVS, CDR2 FQNEAQ. The CDR3 is made up of 14 amino acids. In DNA, the CDR3 is TGTGCCAGCAGCTCACTAGCGGGAGGAGAGACCCAGTACTTC. It codes for CASSSLAGGETQYF.

The rearrangement joins TRBV28 to TRBJ1-3; possibly TRBD1 for D (6 bases). From germline, CDR1 is MDHEN and CDR2 SYDVKM. CDR3 size: 16 residues. The V gene lost 6 bases and the J gene lost 0 bases, with 15 bases spanning the gap. The CDR3 sequence: CASRLTGQTSGNTIYF. The CDR3 region has the DNA TGTGCCAGCAGACTTACTGGACAGACCTCTGGAAACACCATATATTTT.

The CDR3 protein is CASSATSTNEKLFF. CDR3 in DNA: TGTGCCAGCTCAGCTACTTCAACTAATGAAAAACTGTTTTTT. The chain recombines TRBV18 with TRBJ1-4; D unresolved. Germline CDR1 is KGHSH and CDR2 is LQKENI. The CDR3 is 14 amino acids. The germline V and J ends were trimmed by 5 bases and 0 bases, with 7 bases remaining between them. The whole variable domain, filled in from reference TRBV18 and TRBJ1-4, reads NAGVMQNPRHLVRRRGQEARLRCSPMKGHSHVYWYRQLPEEGLKFMVYLQKENIIDESGMPKERFSAEFPKEGPSILRIQQVVRGDSAAYFCASSATSTNEKLFFGSGTQLSVL.

The V gene is TRBV3-1 (or the pseudogene TRBV3-2), the J gene TRBJ2-7; 9 bases agree with TRBD1. The CDR3 length is 16 residues. Germline V gene lookup returns CDR1 LGHDT and CDR2 YNNKEL (reference sequence). Losses at the gene ends were 4 bases for V and 2 bases for J; bases not matched to a gene: 9. CDR3 coding DNA: TGTGCCAGCAGCCCAAAGCCGGGACAGGGACCCTACGAGCAGTACTTC. Translation: CASSPKPGQGPYEQYF.

This clone was seen only a few times. The chain is built from TRBV4-1 and TRBJ2-7; perhaps TRBD2 as D (7 bases). CDR1 MGHRA and CDR2 YSYEKL come from the germline V gene. V lost 2 bases and J 6 bases, leaving 17 bases between the germline ends. There are 15 residues in the CDR3. CDR3 residues: CASSQLVTGGAEQYF. The CDR3 DNA is TGCGCCAGCAGCCAACTAGTGACGGGGGGCGCCGAGCAGTACTTC.

The rearrangement uses TRBV7-2 and TRBJ1-2, with 8 bases lining up with TRBD1. V shed 5 bases and J 6 bases; nucleotides not matched to a gene: 8. The germline V gene has CDR1 SGHTA and CDR2 FQGNSA. CDR3 size: 14 residues. The CDR3 DNA reads as TGTGCCAGCAGCCTCCGACAGGGGCGAGATGGCTACACCTTC. Residues: CASSLRQGRDGYTF.

V is TRBV6-2 or TRBV6-3 and J is TRBJ2-7, with a weak D call TRBD2 (5 bases). The CDR3 extends over 12 amino acids. Germline V gene sequence: CDR1 MNHEY, CDR2 SVGEGT. V was pared by 6 bases and J by 2 bases, with 8 bases between. The CDR3 DNA reads as TGTGCCAGCAGCCCCGGGGCCTACGAGCAGTACTTC. Protein product: CASSPGAYEQYF.

This clone was found a few times. This sequence joins TRBV29-1 and TRBJ1-5, with TRBD1 matching 10 bases. V gave up 4 bases and J gave up 4 bases; unmatched junction bases: 1. The CDR3 is 13 amino acids. Germline CDR1 reads SQVTM; CDR2 reads ANQGSEA. The CDR3 here is CSVGQGANQPQHF. CDR3 nucleotide sequence: TGCAGCGTTGGACAGGGGGCGAATCAGCCCCAGCATTTT.

The rearrangement links TRBV19 to TRBJ2-6; tentatively, D is TRBD1 (6 bases). Trimming stripped 3 bases from V and 4 bases from J, with 10 bases between. Germline CDR1 reads LNHDA; CDR2 reads SQIVND (reference sequence). This CDR3 contains 15 residues. This chain's CDR3 is CASSMTGLGANVLTF. CDR3 coding DNA: TGTGCCAGTAGTATGACAGGATTAGGGGCCAACGTCCTGACTTTC.

The V gene is TRBV4-1, the J gene TRBJ1-2, with D possibly being TRBD1 (6 bases). V was cut by 1 base and J by 4 bases, with 13 bases left in between. There are 15 residues in the CDR3. The V gene's germline CDR1 is MGHRA and CDR2 YSYEKL. Here the CDR3 DNA reads TGCGCCAGCAGCCAAGGGGGGCACCAGCTCTATGGCTACACCTTC. Translating it yields CASSQGGHQLYGYTF.

The genes are TRBV5-1 and TRBJ1-2; 7 nucleotides match TRBD1. Germline CDR1 and CDR2: SGHRS and YFSETQ. The CDR3 is 16 amino acids. V shed 0 bases and J 4 bases; nucleotides not matched to a gene: 9. The CDR3 protein is CASSLAGGGAGYGYTF. CDR3 bases: TGCGCCAGCAGCTTGGCGGGAGGGGGCGCGGGCTATGGCTACACCTTC.

J is TRBJ1-4 and V is TRBV7-4; 9 positions agree with TRBD1. Losses at the gene ends were 5 bases for V and 2 bases for J; bases not matched to a gene: 12. The CDR3 contains 18 residues. Germline CDR1 SGHVT, CDR2 SQSDAQ. CDR3 sequence (DNA): TGTGCCAGCAGCATGCACAGGACAGGGGACTTCACTAATGAAAAACTGTTTTTT. This encodes CASSMHRTGDFTNEKLFF. Supplemented by reference TRBV7-4 and TRBJ1-4, the full variable domain reads GAGVSQSPRYKVAKRGRDVALRCDSISGHVTLYWYRQTLGQGSEVLTYSQSDAQRDKSGRPSGRFSAERPERSVSTLKIQRTEQGDSAVYLCASSMHRTGDFTNEKLFFGSGTQLSVL.

The genes are TRBV28 and TRBJ2-7; the match to TRBD1 covers 8 bases. The length of the CDR3 is 13 residues. V was pared by 2 bases and J by 6 bases, with 3 bases of the junction left unmatched. CDR1 MDHEN and CDR2 SYDVKM come from the germline V gene. In nucleotides, the CDR3 is TGTGCCAGCAGTTTAGGACAGGGTGGCGAGCAGTACTTC. This translates into CASSLGQGGEQYF.

This rearrangement joins TRBV27 to TRBJ2-7, with 8 bases matching TRBD2. Trimming at V came to 4 bases and at J to 3 bases, leaving 17 bases not matched to a gene. The CDR3 spans 18 residues. CDR1 and CDR2 (germline): MNHEY, SMNVEV (reference sequence). In DNA form, the CDR3 reads TGTGCCAGCAGTTCCCGGAGTAGCGGGACCCCCTTTTACTACGAGCAGTACTTC. Translated, it gives CASSSRSSGTPFYYEQYF.

The chain joins TRBV5-1 to TRBJ2-5, with 7 bases lining up with TRBD1. The CDR3 is made up of 15 amino acids. J was trimmed by 5 bases and V by 4 bases; bases with no gene match: 11. Germline CDR1 SGHRS, CDR2 YFSETQ. The CDR3 region is CASSGSGTAMETQYF. CDR3 in DNA: TGCGCCAGCAGCGGTTCCGGGACAGCTATGGAGACCCAGTACTTC.

The rearrangement links TRBV11-2 to TRBJ2-7; 9 nucleotides match TRBD1. This CDR3 contains 19 residues. V gave up 0 bases and J gave up 1 base; unmatched junction bases: 13. The germline gives CDR1 SGHAT, CDR2 FQNNGV. The CDR3 DNA is TGTGCCAGCAGCTTAGACAACCAGGGACAGGGAAGTCAGTCCTACGAGCAGTACTTC. This translates into CASSLDNQGQGSQSYEQYF.

The chain couples TRBV6-1 to TRBJ1-1, with 9 positions matching TRBD1. J was trimmed by 3 bases and V by 2 bases; bases with no gene match: 4. Germline-derived CDR1 and CDR2 are MNHNS and SASEGT. The CDR3 is 15 residues long. This chain's CDR3 is CASSESGTGHTEAFF. The CDR3 DNA reads TGTGCCAGCAGTGAATCGGGGACAGGGCACACTGAAGCTTTCTTT.

The chain recombines TRBV6-6 with TRBJ2-7; 8 bases align to TRBD1. This CDR3 has 14 amino acids. Per the germline V gene, CDR1 is MNHNY and CDR2 is SVGAGI (reference sequence). The V gene end was trimmed by 5 bases and the J gene end by 4 bases; junction bases not matched to a gene: 7. CDR3 DNA: TGTGCCAGCAGTCTTGACAGGGGCCAATACGAGCAGTACTTC. Amino acids: CASSLDRGQYEQYF.

V gene TRBV27 combines with J gene TRBJ2-3, with TRBD1 identical over 7 bases. The CDR3 has 14 residues. Looked up from germline, CDR1 is MNHEY and CDR2 is SMNVEV (reference sequence). The CDR3 nucleotides read TGTGTCTCTCCCCCGGGACAGCCTCAAGATACGCAGTATTTT. Translated, it gives CVSPPGQPQDTQYF.

The chain recombines TRBV3-1 (or the pseudogene TRBV3-2) with TRBJ2-7, with 9 bases lining up with TRBD1. The CDR3 loop spans 13 amino acids. Germline-derived CDR1 and CDR2 are LGHDT and YNNKEL (reference sequence). Trimming removed 4 bases from V and 7 bases from J; junction bases left unmatched: 5. The CDR3 DNA reads TGTGCCAGCAGCCGGACAGGGGAGGTAGAGCAGTACTTC. This codes for CASSRTGEVEQYF.

This chain uses TRBV30 with TRBJ2-7; 9 bases map to TRBD1. The V segment lost 3 bases and the J segment 7 bases; nucleotides outside the gene matches: 13. This CDR3 spans 15 amino acids. CDR1 is GTSNPN and CDR2 is SVGIG in the germline V gene (reference sequence). In nucleotides, the CDR3 is TGTGCCTGGAGGCTTACCGGGACAGGGCATTTGGAGCAGTACTTC. The encoded protein is CAWRLTGTGHLEQYF.